This T cell receptor (beta chain) was retrieved from a study of blood T cells in healthy people across ages. Study-level background: Researchers report that template switching captured about one barcoded beta molecule per two T cells.

The study drew donors from healthy Caucasian individuals in Russia aged about 6 to 95. Every donor contributed about 10 milliliters of peripheral blood by blood draw. V was clipped by 3 bases and J by 4 bases; unmatched bases: 4. There are 15 residues in the CDR3. From germline, CDR1 is SGHTA and CDR2 FQGNSA. A second PCR of roughly 7 to 11 cycles used a sample-barcoded 5' primer and a J-beta primer mix. TCRdb itself ran the 5' RACE reads through MiXCR, one entry per CDR3 protein. The sample has about 600,000 distinct CDR3 sequences, roughly 48% seen once; the top ten hold around 25%. This clonotype has just a few counts. Its antigen is as yet unknown. Study-wide points: Diversity was estimated from one million T cells, and these estimates were considered underestimates.

This sequence originates from a man aged 80 or over in good health. Sequenced input: blood. The chain employs TRBV7-2 and TRBJ1-1; TRBD1 agrees at 11 bases. CDR3 amino acids: CASSFSGTGGTEAFF. In DNA, the CDR3 is TGTGCCAGCAGCTTCTCCGGGACAGGGGGCACTGAAGCTTTCTTT.